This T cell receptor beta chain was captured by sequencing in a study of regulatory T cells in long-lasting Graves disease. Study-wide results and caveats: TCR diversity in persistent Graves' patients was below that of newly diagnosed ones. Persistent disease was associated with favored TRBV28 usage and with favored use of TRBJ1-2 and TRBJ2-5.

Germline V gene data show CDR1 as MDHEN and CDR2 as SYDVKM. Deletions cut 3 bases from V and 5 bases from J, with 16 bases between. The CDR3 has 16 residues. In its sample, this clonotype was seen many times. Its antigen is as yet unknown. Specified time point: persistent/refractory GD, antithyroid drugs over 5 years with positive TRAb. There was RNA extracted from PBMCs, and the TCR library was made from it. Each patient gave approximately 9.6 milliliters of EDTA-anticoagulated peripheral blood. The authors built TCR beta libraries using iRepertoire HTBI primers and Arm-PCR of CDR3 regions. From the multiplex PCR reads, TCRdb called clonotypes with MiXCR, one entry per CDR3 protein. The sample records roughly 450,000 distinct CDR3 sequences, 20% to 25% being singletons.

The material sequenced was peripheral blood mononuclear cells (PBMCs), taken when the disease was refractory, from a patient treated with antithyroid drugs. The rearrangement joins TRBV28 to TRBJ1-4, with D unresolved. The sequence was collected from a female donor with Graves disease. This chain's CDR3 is CASSLEGTIGNEKLFF. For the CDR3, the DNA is TGTGCCAGCAGTTTGGAGGGTACCATCGGGAATGAAAAACTGTTTTTT.